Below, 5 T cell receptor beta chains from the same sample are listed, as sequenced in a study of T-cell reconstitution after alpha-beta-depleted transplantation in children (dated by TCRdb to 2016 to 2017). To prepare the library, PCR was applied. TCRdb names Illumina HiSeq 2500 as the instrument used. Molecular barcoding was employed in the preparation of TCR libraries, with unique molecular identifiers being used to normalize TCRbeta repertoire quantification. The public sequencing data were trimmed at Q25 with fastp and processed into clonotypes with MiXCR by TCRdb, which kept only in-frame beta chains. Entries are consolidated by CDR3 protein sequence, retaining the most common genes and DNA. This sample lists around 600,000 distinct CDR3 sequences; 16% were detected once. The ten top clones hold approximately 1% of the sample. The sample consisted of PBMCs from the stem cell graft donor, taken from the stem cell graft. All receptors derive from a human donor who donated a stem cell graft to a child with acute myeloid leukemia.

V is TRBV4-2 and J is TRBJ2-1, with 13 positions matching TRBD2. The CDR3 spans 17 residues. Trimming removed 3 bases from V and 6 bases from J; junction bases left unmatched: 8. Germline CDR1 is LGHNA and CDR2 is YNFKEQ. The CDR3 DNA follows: TGTGCCAGCAGCCAGGGTCAACTAGCGGGGGGGCCCAATGAGCAGTTCTTC. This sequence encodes CASSQGQLAGGPNEQFF.

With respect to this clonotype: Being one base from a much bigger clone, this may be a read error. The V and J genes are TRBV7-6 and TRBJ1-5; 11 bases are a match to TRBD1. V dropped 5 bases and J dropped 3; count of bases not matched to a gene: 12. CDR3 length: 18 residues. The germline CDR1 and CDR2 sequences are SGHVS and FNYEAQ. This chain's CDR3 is CASSLTGTGGPANQPQHF. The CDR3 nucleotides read TGTGCCAGCAGCCTCACCGGGACAGGGGGTCCAGCCAATCAGCCCCAGCATTTT.

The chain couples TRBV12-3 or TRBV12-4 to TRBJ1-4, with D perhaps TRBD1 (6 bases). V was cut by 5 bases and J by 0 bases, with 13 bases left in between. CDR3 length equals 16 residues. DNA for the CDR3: TGTGCCAGCAGTCCAAGGGGGGTTTCAACTAATGAAAAACTGTTTTTT. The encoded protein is CASSPRGVSTNEKLFF.

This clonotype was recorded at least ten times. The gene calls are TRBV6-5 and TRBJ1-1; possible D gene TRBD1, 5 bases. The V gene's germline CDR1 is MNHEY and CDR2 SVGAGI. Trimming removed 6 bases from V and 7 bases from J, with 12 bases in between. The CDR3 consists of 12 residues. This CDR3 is CASRPWQGEAFF. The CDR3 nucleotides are TGTGCCAGCAGGCCGTGGCAGGGTGAAGCTTTCTTT.

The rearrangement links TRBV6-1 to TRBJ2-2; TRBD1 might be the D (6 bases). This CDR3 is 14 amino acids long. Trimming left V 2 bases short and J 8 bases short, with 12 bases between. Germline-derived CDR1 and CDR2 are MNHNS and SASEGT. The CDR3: CASSEWGPSGELFF. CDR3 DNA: TGTGCCAGCAGTGAATGGGGGCCCTCGGGGGAGCTGTTTTTT.